This TCR beta chain was profiled in a study of low-dose radiotherapy and immunotherapy resistance in tumors. Overall study context: Per fraction, Cohort 1 was given 0.5 Gy every 2 weeks, for a total of 6.5 Gy.

Covering alpha and beta chains, TRAV- and TRBV-specific primers were used for the first-strand cDNA. TCRs underwent 20 PCR cycles of amplification with a constant-region primer and V-primer adapter. From the reads, TCRdb called clonotypes with MiXCR, one entry per CDR3 protein. The sample comprises roughly 40,000 distinct CDR3 sequences, around 25% of which are singletons, and around 10% rests with the top ten. Germline assignment: CDR1 LNHDA and CDR2 SQIVND (reference sequence). The CDR3 runs 11 residues. Trimming stripped 3 bases from V and 8 bases from J, with 7 bases between. Ten or more counts support this clonotype. The time point denotes: after trial treatment. The treatment denotes: LDRT plus nivolumab, ipilimumab, low-dose cyclophosphamide and aspirin (RACIN trial). Donors received nivolumab, ipilimumab, aspirin, low-dose cyclophosphamide and low-dose radiotherapy.

This sequence was found in a male donor with prostate cancer. This sequence joins TRBV19 and TRBJ1-2; D is unclear. The source was PBMCs, collected after low-dose radiotherapy plus immunotherapy. CDR3 coding DNA: TGTGCCAGTAGTATCCTCTCGGGCTACACCTTC. The encoded protein is CASSILSGYTF.